This TCR beta chain was captured in a study of blood T cell repertoires in COVID-19. Study in general: COVID-19 samples from acute and convalescent phases originated in the United States, Italy and Spain. In each case, the material was cDNA or gDNA derived from T cells, B-cell-depleted T cells, or PBMCs.

Between the trimmed V and J ends, which lost 3 bases and 7 bases, there was a span of 22 bases. The CDR3 length is 17 residues. CDR1 and CDR2 from the germline V gene are KGHSH and LQKENI. As processed by the authors: Amplification with reference gene primers provided the estimates of nucleated cell counts. Here immunoSEQ multiplex PCR was the method, and the copy in TCRdb shows in-frame clones only, minus some. The DNA gave D and trimming, while V, J and clone size come from that table. The sample shows over 85,000 clones, about 85% of them seen only once. The receptor was derived from a human donor in a cohort sampled during active COVID-19. The sequenced sample was peripheral blood. V gene TRBV18 combines with J gene TRBJ2-1, with D tentatively TRBD2 (6 bases). For the CDR3, the DNA is TGTGCCAGCTCACCTCGGAAGGGATCTTCGGGGGTAAATGAGCAGTTCTTC. This translates into CASSPRKGSSGVNEQFF.